Listed below are T cell receptor beta chains from one sample, sequenced in a study of blood T cells in healthy people across ages. TCRdb reanalysed the 5' RACE reads using MiXCR and keeps one entry per CDR3 protein. The sample consists of fewer than 2,000,000 distinct CDR3 sequences, roughly two fifths of them appearing once. Sequencing input: blood. The receptors were gathered from a human donor in good health. Each CDR3 is given with its conserved first and last residue. D genes are given only for firm matches. Size tells how often a clone was seen (once, few, many) or the class of an expanded clone, and some rows leave it out.

J	V	D	size	CDR3	DNA
TRBJ2-4	TRBV6-2/TRBV6-3	NA	few	CASSYGGSLAKNIQYF	TGTGCCAGCAGTTACGGCGGCAGTTTAGCCAAAAACATTCAGTACTTC
TRBJ1-2	TRBV7-2	NA	few	CASSLKGALRGNYGYTF	TGTGCCAGCAGCTTAAAGGGCGCACTCAGAGGGAACTATGGCTACACCTTC
TRBJ1-2	TRBV5-1	NA	few	CASSPSRRVLRGYTF	TGCGCCAGCAGCCCGTCGCGGAGGGTTCTAAGGGGCTACACCTTC
TRBJ2-6	TRBV7-2	NA	NA	CASSLGAVGSGANVRTF	NA
TRBJ2-4	TRBV28	TRBD1	few	CASSYIGTGRSIQYF	TGTGCCAGCAGCTACATTGGGACAGGGAGGAGCATTCAGTACTTC
TRBJ1-2	TRBV7-9	NA	NA	CASSFGHPSGYTF	TGTGCCAGCAGCTTTGGCCACCCCAGTGGCTACACCTTC
TRBJ1-1	TRBV12-3/TRBV12-4	NA	NA	CASSFRRLEAFF	TGTGCCAGCAGTTTTCGTAGGCTAGAAGCTTTCTTT
TRBJ2-3	TRBV20-1	NA	NA	CSATRITNTDTQYF	TGCAGTGCTACCCGGATTACCAACACAGATACGCAGTATTTT
TRBJ1-5	TRBV6-2/TRBV6-3	NA	NA	CARSYSTVKNQPQHF	TGTGCCAGAAGTTACTCGACAGTAAAGAATCAGCCCCAGCATTTT
TRBJ2-4	TRBV12-3/TRBV12-4	TRBD1	NA	CASSLPGQIYNEQYF	TGTGCCAGCAGTCTCCCGGGACAGATATACAATGAGCAGTACTTC
TRBJ1-2	TRBV12-5	TRBD1	NA	CASGLSRQGKQSDGYTF	TGTGCTAGTGGTTTATCGCGACAGGGTAAACAAAGTGATGGCTACACCTTC
TRBJ2-3	TRBV4-2	NA	NA	CASSQEPTVGTDTQYF	TGTGCCAGCAGCCAAGAGCCTACTGTGGGCACAGATACGCAGTATTTT
TRBJ2-5	TRBV24-1	NA	many	CATSDPGGPGVTQYF	TGTGCCACCAGTGATCCGGGGGGCCCCGGGGTGACCCAGTACTTC
TRBJ2-5	TRBV29-1	NA	few	CSVAGLRETQYF	TGCAGCGTCGCTGGCCTGAGAGAGACCCAGTACTTC
TRBJ2-3	TRBV11-2	NA	NA	CASSASPDITDTQYF	TGTGCCAGCAGCGCATCCCCGGATATTACAGATACGCAGTATTTT
TRBJ1-2	TRBV11-2	NA	NA	CASSPANPNYGYTF	TGTGCCAGCAGCCCCGCAAACCCCAATTATGGCTACACCTTC
TRBJ1-6	TRBV12-3/TRBV12-4	TRBD1	few	CASSLTGESYNSPLHF	TGTGCCAGCAGTTTAACAGGGGAAAGCTATAATTCACCCCTCCACTTT
TRBJ1-5	TRBV15	NA	NA	CATSRDYQPQRF	TGTGCCACCAGCAGAGATTATCAGCCCCAGCGTTTT
TRBJ1-2	TRBV15	TRBD1	NA	CATSRDQGGADGYTF	TGTGCCACCAGCAGAGATCAGGGGGGCGCGGATGGCTACACCTTC
TRBJ1-1	TRBV5-1	TRBD1	NA	CASSGNRGRWTEAFF	TGCGCCAGCAGCGGCAACAGGGGGCGGTGGACTGAAGCTTTCTTT
TRBJ2-7	TRBV7-9	NA	NA	CASSFPLQGPEYEQYF	TGTGCCAGCAGCTTTCCATTACAGGGTCCGGAATACGAGCAGTACTTC
TRBJ1-2	TRBV7-8	NA	NA	CASSYRVTYGYTF	TGTGCCAGCAGCTACAGGGTGACCTATGGCTACACCTTC
TRBJ2-4	TRBV20-1	NA	NA	CSASQTRDIQYF	TGCAGTGCTAGTCAGACCCGGGACATTCAGTACTTC
TRBJ1-1	TRBV15	NA	few	CATSRSQSGQWGAFF	TGTGCCACCAGCAGATCACAGTCTGGACAATGGGGAGCTTTCTTT
TRBJ2-7	TRBV9	TRBD2	many	CASSGGGSYEQYF	TGTGCCAGCAGCGGGGGGGGCTCCTACGAGCAGTACTTC
TRBJ1-1	TRBV3-1	NA	few	CASSQEWGADTEAFF	TGTGCCAGCAGCCAAGAATGGGGGGCGGACACTGAAGCTTTCTTT
TRBJ2-1	TRBV6-4	NA	few	CASSEGSPHEQFF	TGTGCCAGCAGTGAGGGGTCTCCCCATGAGCAGTTCTTC
TRBJ1-1	TRBV9	NA	NA	CASSPQFGRSEAFF	TGTGCCAGCAGCCCCCAGTTCGGTAGGTCTGAAGCTTTCTTT
TRBJ2-7	TRBV24-1	TRBD1	few	CATRGQTHEQYF	TGTGCCACCAGGGGACAGACCCACGAGCAGTACTTC
TRBJ2-7	TRBV5-6	TRBD1	many	CASSFRGLHLYEQYF	TGTGCCAGCAGCTTCAGGGGGCTCCACCTTTACGAGCAGTACTTC
TRBJ2-4	TRBV7-2	NA	NA	CANSPRGKDIQYF	TGTGCCAACAGCCCCCGGGGAAAGGACATTCAGTACTTC
TRBJ1-2	TRBV4-3	NA	NA	CASSRSSARGYTF	TGCGCCAGCAGTCGATCCTCCGCTCGCGGCTACACCTTC
TRBJ2-7	TRBV27	TRBD2	NA	CASSSDPRTSGSHSYEQYF	TGTGCCAGCAGTTCAGACCCGAGGACTAGCGGGAGTCACTCCTACGAGCAGTACTTC
TRBJ1-2	TRBV4-3	NA	NA	CASNHERGINYGYTF	TGCGCCAGCAACCACGAACGTGGGATTAACTATGGCTACACCTTC
TRBJ1-2	TRBV7-9	NA	NA	CASSLNEGSHYGYTF	TGTGCCAGCAGCTTAAACGAGGGCAGCCACTATGGCTACACCTTC
TRBJ2-3	TRBV6-2/TRBV6-3	TRBD2	few	CASSYEGLGADTQYF	TGTGCCAGCAGTTACGAGGGACTAGGGGCAGATACGCAGTATTTT
TRBJ1-4	TRBV12-3/TRBV12-4	TRBD1	NA	CASSPGQGRLFF	TGTGCCAGCAGCCCCGGACAGGGTAGACTGTTTTTT
TRBJ2-3	TRBV9	TRBD2	NA	CASSRKLAGRRATDTQYF	TGTGCCAGCAGCCGTAAACTAGCGGGGCGCCGCGCCACAGATACGCAGTATTTT
TRBJ2-1	TRBV5-6	TRBD2	few	CASSFGGGVDEQFF	TGTGCCAGCAGCTTCGGCGGGGGGGTAGATGAGCAGTTCTTC
TRBJ2-3	TRBV4-2	NA	few	CASSQTAGANTDTQYF	TGTGCCAGCAGCCAGACGGCGGGGGCCAACACAGATACGCAGTATTTT
TRBJ1-2	TRBV27	NA	NA	CASSLAVPLGGYTF	TGTGCCAGCAGTTTAGCAGTTCCCCTGGGGGGCTACACCTTC
TRBJ2-6	TRBV2	NA	NA	CASSIRGGISGANVLTF	TGTGCCAGCAGTATCCGGGGTGGGATCTCTGGGGCCAACGTCCTGACTTTC
TRBJ2-5	TRBV18	NA	NA	CASSRRTSGETQYF	TGTGCCAGCTCACGACGAACTAGTGGGGAGACCCAGTACTTC
TRBJ2-7	TRBV10-3	TRBD1	NA	CAISQGAPGYEQYF	TGTGCCATCAGCCAGGGGGCCCCCGGCTACGAGCAGTACTTC
TRBJ2-5	TRBV4-2	TRBD2	many	CASSQDARGRETQYF	TGTGCCAGCAGCCAAGATGCGCGGGGGAGGGAGACCCAGTACTTC
TRBJ1-5	TRBV7-2	NA	few	CPSSPGPDQPQHF	TGTCCCAGCAGCCCCGGGCCAGATCAGCCCCAGCATTTT
TRBJ1-2	TRBV9	NA	NA	CASSHGILYGYTF	TGTGCCAGCAGTCATGGCATTCTCTATGGCTACACCTTC
TRBJ2-4	TRBV27	NA	NA	CASSLYGSPKNIQYF	TGTGCCAGCAGTTTATACGGCTCCCCCAAAAACATTCAGTACTTC
TRBJ2-3	TRBV20-1	NA	NA	CNANRAPTDTQYF	TGCAATGCTAACAGGGCCCCCACAGATACGCAGTATTTT
TRBJ1-6	TRBV9	NA	NA	CASSVAVESPLHF	TGTGCCAGCAGCGTAGCTGTTGAGTCACCCCTCCACTTT
TRBJ1-5	TRBV15	NA	NA	CATSRVVGEGQPQHF	TGTGCCACCAGCAGAGTAGTAGGTGAAGGTCAGCCCCAGCATTTT
TRBJ1-4	TRBV6-6	NA	NA	CASSWGPSNEKLFF	TGTGCCAGCAGCTGGGGACCATCTAATGAAAAACTGTTTTTT
TRBJ1-5	TRBV20-1	TRBD1	NA	CSARDYRGRGQPQHF	TGCAGTGCTAGAGACTACAGGGGCCGCGGGCAGCCCCAGCATTTT
TRBJ2-4	TRBV12-3/TRBV12-4	NA	NA	CASRADILAKNIQYF	TGTGCCAGCAGAGCGGACATCTTAGCCAAAAACATTCAGTACTTC
TRBJ1-2	TRBV29-1	TRBD1	NA	CSAGQGETNYGYTF	TGCAGCGCCGGACAGGGAGAGACTAACTATGGCTACACCTTC
TRBJ2-1	TRBV27	NA	NA	CASSSNREWYNEQFF	TGTGCCAGCAGTTCCAACAGGGAATGGTACAATGAGCAGTTCTTC
TRBJ2-7	TRBV10-3	NA	NA	CAISELLEEQYF	TGTGCCATCAGTGAACTTCTAGAGGAGCAGTACTTC
TRBJ1-1	TRBV5-1	NA	NA	CASSYQFDRRNTEAFF	TGCGCCAGCAGCTACCAATTCGACCGACGGAACACTGAAGCTTTCTTT